This entry describes one TCR beta chain. These data are taken from a study of cytomegalovirus exposure and HLA in healthy donors. Use of 60 Vbeta and 13 Jbeta primers characterized the PCR. TCRdb's copy holds only in-frame clones and misses some; the assay was immunoSEQ multiplex PCR. The sample lists 150,000 to 200,000 clones, 75% to 85% occurring once. The TCR comes from a male donor in good health and CMV-seropositive. Sequencing used PBMCs.

The chain's CDR3 is CASSSSTWGEKLFF. The CDR3 DNA reads as TGTGCCAGCAGCTCCTCGACCTGGGGCGAAAAACTGTTTTTT. The J gene is TRBJ1-4, the V gene TRBV11-2, with D maybe TRBD1 (5 bases). CDR1 and CDR2 (germline): SGHAT, FQNNGV. The CDR3 spans 14 residues. Between the trimmed V and J ends, which lost 4 bases and 8 bases, there was a span of 14 bases.